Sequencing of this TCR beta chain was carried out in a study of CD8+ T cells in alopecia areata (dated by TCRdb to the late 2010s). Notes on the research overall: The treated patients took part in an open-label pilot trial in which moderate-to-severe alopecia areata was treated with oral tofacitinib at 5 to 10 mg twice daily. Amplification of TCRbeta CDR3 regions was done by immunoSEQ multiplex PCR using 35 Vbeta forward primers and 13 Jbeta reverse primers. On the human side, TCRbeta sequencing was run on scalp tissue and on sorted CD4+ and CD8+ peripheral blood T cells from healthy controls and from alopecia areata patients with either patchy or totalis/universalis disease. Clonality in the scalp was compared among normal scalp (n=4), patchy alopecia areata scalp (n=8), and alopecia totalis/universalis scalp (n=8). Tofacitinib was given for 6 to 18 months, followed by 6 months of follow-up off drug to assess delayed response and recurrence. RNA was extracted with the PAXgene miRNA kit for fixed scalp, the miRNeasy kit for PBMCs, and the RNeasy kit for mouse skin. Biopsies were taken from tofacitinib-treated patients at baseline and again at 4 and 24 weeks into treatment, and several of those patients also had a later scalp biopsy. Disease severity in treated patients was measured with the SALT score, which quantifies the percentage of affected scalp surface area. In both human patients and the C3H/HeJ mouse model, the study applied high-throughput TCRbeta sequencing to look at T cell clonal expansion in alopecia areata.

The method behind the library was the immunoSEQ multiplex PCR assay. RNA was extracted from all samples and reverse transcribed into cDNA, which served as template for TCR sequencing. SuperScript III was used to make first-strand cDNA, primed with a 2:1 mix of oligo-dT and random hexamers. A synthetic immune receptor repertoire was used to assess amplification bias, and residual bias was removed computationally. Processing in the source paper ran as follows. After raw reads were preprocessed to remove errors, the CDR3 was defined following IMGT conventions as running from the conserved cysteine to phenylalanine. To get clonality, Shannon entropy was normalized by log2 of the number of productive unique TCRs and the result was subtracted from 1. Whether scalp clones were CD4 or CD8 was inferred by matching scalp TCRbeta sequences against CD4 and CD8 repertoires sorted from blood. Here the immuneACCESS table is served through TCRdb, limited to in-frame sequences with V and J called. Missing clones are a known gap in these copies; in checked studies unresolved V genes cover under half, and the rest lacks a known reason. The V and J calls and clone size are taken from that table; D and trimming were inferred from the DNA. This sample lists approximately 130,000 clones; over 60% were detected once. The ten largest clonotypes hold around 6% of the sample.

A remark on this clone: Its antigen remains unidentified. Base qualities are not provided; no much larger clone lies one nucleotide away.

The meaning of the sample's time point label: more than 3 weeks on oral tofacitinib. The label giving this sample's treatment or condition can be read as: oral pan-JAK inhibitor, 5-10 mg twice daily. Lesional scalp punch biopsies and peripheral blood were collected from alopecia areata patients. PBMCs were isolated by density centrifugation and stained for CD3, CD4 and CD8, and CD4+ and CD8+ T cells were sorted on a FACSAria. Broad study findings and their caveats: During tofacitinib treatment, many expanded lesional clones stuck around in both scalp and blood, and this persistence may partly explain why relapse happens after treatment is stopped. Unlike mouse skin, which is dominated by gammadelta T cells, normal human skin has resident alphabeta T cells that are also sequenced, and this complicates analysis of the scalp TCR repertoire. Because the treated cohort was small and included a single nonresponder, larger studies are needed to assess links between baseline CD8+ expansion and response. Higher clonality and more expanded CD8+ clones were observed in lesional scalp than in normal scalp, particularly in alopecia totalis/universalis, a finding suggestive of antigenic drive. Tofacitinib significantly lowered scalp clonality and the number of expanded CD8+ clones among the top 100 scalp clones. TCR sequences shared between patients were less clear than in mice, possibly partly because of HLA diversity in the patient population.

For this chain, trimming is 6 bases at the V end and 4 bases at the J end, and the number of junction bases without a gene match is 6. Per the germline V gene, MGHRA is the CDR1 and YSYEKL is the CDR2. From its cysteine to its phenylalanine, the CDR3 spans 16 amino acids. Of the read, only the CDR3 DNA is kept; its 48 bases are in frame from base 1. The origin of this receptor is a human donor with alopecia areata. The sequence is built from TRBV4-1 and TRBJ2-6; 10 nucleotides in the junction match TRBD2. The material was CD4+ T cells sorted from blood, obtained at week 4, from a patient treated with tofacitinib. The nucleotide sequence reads TGCGCCAGCAGTAGGACTAGCGGAGCCGGGGCCAACGTCCTGACTTTC. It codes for CASSRTSGAGANVLTF.